What follows are 9 T cell receptor beta chains derived from one specimen sequenced in a study of cytomegalovirus exposure and HLA in healthy donors. Repertoires were generated with immunoSEQ multiplex PCR, while TCRdb's copy carries only in-frame clones and drops some. The sample lists some 210,000 clones, roughly 91% occurring once. What was sequenced was PBMCs. The receptors were gathered from a woman between 18 and 29 years old in good health and CMV-seropositive.

This clone has a handful of counts. The V gene is TRBV5-8, the J gene TRBJ2-7; 7 bases are a match to TRBD2. Germline trimming cut 3 bases from V and 0 bases from J; bases unmatched to any gene: 6. The CDR3 extends over 15 amino acids. Germline-derived CDR1 and CDR2 are SGHTS and YDEGEE. CDR3 DNA: TGTGCCAGCAGCTCACTAGCGCTTAGCTCCTACGAGCAGTACTTC. Amino acids: CASSSLALSSYEQYF.

The J gene is TRBJ1-2, the V gene TRBV27; 7 bases are a match to TRBD1. V lost 5 bases, J lost 4 bases, and 4 bases stayed unmatched. This CDR3 has 13 residues. The V gene's germline CDR1 is MNHEY and CDR2 SMNVEV (reference sequence). The CDR3 region is CASSLRGAYGYTF. CDR3 bases: TGTGCCAGCAGTCTCAGGGGGGCCTATGGCTACACCTTC.

To note about this clone: Distinct nucleotide sequences in the sample also encode this CDR3. The genes are TRBV9 and TRBJ2-7, with D hard to call. This CDR3 has 13 amino acids. The germline CDR1 and CDR2 sequences are SGDLS and YYNGEE. Trimming removed 3 bases from V and 2 bases from J, with 9 bases in between. Here the CDR3 DNA reads TGTGCCAGCAGCGATGGTACAGCCTACGAGCAGTACTTC. Its translation: CASSDGTAYEQYF. Full variable domain (outside the CDR3, taken from reference TRBV9 and TRBJ2-7): DSGVTQTPKHLITATGQRVTLRCSPRSGDLSVYWYQQSLDQGLQFLIQYYNGEERAKGNILERFSAQQFPDLHSELNLSSLELGDSALYFCASSDGTAYEQYFGPGTRLTVT.

The chain is built from TRBV20-1 and TRBJ2-7; D gene unclear. Trimming pared 3 bases from V and 2 bases from J, leaving 2 bases between. This CDR3 region has 10 residues. Per the germline V gene, CDR1 is DFQATT and CDR2 is SNEGSKA (reference sequence). CDR3 sequence: CSASTYEQYF. CDR3 sequence (DNA): TGCAGTGCTAGCACCTACGAGCAGTACTTC.

The chain recombines TRBV6-1 with TRBJ1-5; D is unresolved. Germline V gives CDR1 MNHNS, CDR2 SASEGT. The CDR3 length is 11 residues. V lost 8 bases and J 7 bases, leaving 9 bases between the germline ends. CDR3 bases: TGTGCCAGCGGGGAGGGCCAGCCCCAGCATTTT. Translated: CASGEGQPQHF.

This chain joins TRBV2 and TRBJ1-1; no clear D gene. V was clipped by 7 bases and J by 1 base, with 16 bases between them. The CDR3 runs to 15 residues. Germline-derived CDR1 and CDR2 are SNHLY and FYNNEI. The CDR3 DNA reads TGTGCCAGCACCCACGGGAGCAGGACGAACACTGAAGCTTTCTTT. This translates into CASTHGSRTNTEAFF.

The genes are TRBV5-8 and TRBJ1-4; a possible D gene is TRBD1 (6 bases). Germline assignment: CDR1 SGHTS and CDR2 YDEGEE. This CDR3 is built from 16 residues. Trimming removed 2 bases from V and 7 bases from J, with 18 bases in between. CDR3 protein: CASSLEPGGLGEKLFF. In DNA, the CDR3 is TGTGCCAGCAGCTTAGAACCGGGGGGGCTTGGTGAAAAACTGTTTTTT.

Only a few counts were recorded for this clone. The chain is built from TRBV5-1 and TRBJ1-5, with TRBD1 identical over 10 bases. The V gene end was trimmed by 3 bases and the J gene end by 5 bases; junction bases not matched to a gene: 5. Germline CDR1 SGHRS, CDR2 YFSETQ. This CDR3 contains 15 residues. The CDR3 coding sequence is TGCGCCAGCAGCTCGGGACAGGGGACGGATCAGCCCCAGCATTTT. Translated: CASSSGQGTDQPQHF.

The DNA for the CDR3 is TGTGCCAGTAGTATCGACAGAGCGAACACTGAAGCTTTCTTT. Translated: CASSIDRANTEAFF. This chain links TRBV19 with TRBJ1-1, with a tentative D call TRBD1 (5 bases). The length of the CDR3 is 14 residues. Germline V gene sequence: CDR1 LNHDA, CDR2 SQIVND (reference sequence). The V end was cut by 3 bases, the J end by 1 base, with 9 bases between.